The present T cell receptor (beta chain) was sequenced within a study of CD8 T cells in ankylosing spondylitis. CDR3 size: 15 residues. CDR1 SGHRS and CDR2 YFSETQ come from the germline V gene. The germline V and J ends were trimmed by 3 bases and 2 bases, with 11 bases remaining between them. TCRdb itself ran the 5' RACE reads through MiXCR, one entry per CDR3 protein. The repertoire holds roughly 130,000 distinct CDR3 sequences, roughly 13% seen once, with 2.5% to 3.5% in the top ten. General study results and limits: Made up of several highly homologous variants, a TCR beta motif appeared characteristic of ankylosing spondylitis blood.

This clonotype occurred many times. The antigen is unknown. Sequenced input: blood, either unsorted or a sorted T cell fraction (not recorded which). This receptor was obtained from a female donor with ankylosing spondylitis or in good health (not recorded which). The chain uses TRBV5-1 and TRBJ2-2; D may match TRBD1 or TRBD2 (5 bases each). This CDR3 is CASSSTGLNTGELFF. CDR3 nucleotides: TGCGCCAGCAGCTCCACAGGACTCAACACCGGGGAGCTGTTTTTT.